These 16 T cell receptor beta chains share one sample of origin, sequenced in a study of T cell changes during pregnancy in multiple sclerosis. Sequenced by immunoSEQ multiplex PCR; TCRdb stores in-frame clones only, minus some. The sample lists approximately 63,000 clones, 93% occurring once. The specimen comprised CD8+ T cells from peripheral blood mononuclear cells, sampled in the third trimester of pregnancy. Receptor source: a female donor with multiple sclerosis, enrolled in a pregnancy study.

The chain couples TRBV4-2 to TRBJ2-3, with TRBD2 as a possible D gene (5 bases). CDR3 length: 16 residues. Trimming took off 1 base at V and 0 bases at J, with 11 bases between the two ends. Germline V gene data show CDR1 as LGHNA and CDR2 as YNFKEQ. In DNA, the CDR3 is TGTGCCAGCAGCCAAGCTGCGCGGACTAGCACAGATACGCAGTATTTT. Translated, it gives CASSQAARTSTDTQYF.

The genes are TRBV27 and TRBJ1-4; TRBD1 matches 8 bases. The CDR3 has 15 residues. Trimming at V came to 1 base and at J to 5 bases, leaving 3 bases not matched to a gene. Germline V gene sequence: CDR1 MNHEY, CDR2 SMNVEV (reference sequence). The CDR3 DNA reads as TGTGCCAGCAGTTTATGGACAGGGAAGAATGAAAAACTGTTTTTT. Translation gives CASSLWTGKNEKLFF. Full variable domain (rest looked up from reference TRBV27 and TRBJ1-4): EAQVTQNPRYLITVTGKKLTVTCSQNMNHEYMSWYRQDPGLGLRQIYYSMNVEVTDKGDVPEGYKVSRKEKRNFPLILESPSPNQTSLYFCASSLWTGKNEKLFFGSGTQLSVL.

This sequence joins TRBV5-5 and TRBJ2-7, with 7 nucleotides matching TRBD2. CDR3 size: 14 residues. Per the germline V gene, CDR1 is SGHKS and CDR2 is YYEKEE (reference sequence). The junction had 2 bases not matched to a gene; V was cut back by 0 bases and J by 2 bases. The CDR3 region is CASSLDGGAYEQYF. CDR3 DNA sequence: TGTGCCAGCAGCTTGGATGGGGGGGCCTACGAGCAGTACTTC.

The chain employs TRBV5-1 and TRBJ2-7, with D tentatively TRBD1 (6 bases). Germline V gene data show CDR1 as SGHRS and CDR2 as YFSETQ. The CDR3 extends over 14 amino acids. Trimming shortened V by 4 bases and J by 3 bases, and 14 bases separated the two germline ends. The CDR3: CASSEAGTFYEQYF. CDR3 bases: TGCGCCAGCAGCGAGGCCGGGACATTCTACGAGCAGTACTTC.

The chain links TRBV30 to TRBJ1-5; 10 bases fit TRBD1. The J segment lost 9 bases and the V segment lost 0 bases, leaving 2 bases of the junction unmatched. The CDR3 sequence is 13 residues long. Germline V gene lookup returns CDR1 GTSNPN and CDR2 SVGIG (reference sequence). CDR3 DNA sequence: TGTGCCTGGAGTGTGGGGGACAGGGGGCCCCAGCATTTT. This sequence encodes CAWSVGDRGPQHF.

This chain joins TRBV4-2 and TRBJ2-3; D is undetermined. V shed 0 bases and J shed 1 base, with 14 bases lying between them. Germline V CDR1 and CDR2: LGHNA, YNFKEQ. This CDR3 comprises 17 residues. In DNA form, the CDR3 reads TGTGCCAGCAGCCAAGAGGGCTACCGATCCGGCACAGATACGCAGTATTTT. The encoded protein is CASSQEGYRSGTDTQYF.

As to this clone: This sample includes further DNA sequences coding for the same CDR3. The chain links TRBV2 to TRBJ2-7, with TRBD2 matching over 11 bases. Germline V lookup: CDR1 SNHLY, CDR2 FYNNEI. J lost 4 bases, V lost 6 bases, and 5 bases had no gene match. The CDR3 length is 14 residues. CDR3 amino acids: CASRLTSGSYEQYF. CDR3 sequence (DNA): TGTGCCAGCAGACTTACTAGCGGGAGTTACGAGCAGTACTTC. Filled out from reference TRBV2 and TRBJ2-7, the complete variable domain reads EPEVTQTPSHQVTQMGQEVILRCVPISNHLYFYWYRQILGQKVEFLVSFYNNEISEKSEIFDDQFSVERPDGSNFTLKIRSTKLEDSAMYFCASRLTSGSYEQYFGPGTRLTVT.

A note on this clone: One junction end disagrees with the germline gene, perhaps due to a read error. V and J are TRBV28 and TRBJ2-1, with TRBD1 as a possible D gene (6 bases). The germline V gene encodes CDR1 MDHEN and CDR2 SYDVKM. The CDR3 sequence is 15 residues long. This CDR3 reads CASSQTGYTYNEQLF. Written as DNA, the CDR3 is TGTGCCAGCAGTCAAACAGGGTACACCTACAATGAGCAGCTCTTC.

The CDR3 spells CASSFDRGYGYTF. CDR3 coding DNA: TGTGCCAGCAGTTTCGACAGGGGCTATGGCTACACCTTC. J is TRBJ1-2 and V is TRBV27, with TRBD1 matching 8 bases. After removal of 3 bases from V and 4 bases from J, the junction contained 1 base not matched to a gene. This CDR3 contains 13 residues. CDR1 and CDR2 (germline): MNHEY, SMNVEV (reference sequence).

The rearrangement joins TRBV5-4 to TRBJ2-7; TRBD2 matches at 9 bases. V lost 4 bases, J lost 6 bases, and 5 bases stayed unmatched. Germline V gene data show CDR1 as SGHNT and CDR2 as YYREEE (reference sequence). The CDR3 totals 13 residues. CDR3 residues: CASSLGLAGEQYF. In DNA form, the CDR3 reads TGTGCCAGCAGCCTGGGACTAGCTGGCGAGCAGTACTTC.

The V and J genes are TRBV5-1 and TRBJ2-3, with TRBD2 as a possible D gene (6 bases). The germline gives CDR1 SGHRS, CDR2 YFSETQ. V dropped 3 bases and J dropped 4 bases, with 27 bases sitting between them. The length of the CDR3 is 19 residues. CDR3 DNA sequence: TGCGCCAGCAGCTCCTCCGGACTACGTGCCCCGGCGGGTCCAGATACGCAGTATTTT. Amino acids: CASSSSGLRAPAGPDTQYF.

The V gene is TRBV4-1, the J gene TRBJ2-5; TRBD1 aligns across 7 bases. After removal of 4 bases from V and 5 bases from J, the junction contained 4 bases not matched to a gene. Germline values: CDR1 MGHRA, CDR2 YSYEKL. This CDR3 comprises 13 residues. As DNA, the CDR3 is TGCGCCAGCAGCCTGACAGGGCTGGAGACCCAGTACTTC. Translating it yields CASSLTGLETQYF.

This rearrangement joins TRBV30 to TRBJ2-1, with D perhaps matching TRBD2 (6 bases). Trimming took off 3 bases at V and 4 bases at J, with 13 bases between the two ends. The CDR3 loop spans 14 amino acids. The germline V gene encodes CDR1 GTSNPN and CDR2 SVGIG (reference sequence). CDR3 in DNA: TGTGCCTGGAGAGGGACTCTGGAATACAATGAGCAGTTCTTC. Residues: CAWRGTLEYNEQFF.

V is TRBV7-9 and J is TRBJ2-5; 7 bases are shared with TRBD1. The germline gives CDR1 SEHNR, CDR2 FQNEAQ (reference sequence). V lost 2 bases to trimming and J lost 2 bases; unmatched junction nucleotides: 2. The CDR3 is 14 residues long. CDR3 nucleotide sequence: TGTGCCAGCAGCTTATCCAGGGGGCAAGAGACCCAGTACTTC. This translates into CASSLSRGQETQYF.

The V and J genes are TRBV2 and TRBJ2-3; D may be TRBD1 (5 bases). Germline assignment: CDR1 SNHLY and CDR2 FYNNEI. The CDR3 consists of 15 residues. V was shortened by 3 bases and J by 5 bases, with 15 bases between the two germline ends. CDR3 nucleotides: TGTGCCAGCAGTGATGGCCAGGGTAGGGTAGATACGCAGTATTTT. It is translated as CASSDGQGRVDTQYF.

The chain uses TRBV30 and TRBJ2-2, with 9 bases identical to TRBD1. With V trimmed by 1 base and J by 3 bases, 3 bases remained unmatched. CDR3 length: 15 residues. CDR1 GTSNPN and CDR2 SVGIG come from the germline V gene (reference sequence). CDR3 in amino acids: CAWSDRDRDTGELFF. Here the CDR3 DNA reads TGTGCCTGGAGTGACCGGGACAGGGACACCGGGGAGCTGTTTTTT.